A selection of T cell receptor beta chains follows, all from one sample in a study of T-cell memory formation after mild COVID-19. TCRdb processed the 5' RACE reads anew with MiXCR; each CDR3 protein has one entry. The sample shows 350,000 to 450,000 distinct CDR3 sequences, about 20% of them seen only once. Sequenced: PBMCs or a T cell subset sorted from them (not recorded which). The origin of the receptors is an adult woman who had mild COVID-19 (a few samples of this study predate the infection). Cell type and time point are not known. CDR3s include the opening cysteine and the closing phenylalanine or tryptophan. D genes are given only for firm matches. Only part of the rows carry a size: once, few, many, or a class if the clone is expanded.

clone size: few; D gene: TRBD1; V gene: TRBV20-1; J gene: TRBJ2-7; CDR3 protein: CSAREDRGFFYEQYF; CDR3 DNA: TGCAGTGCTAGAGAGGACAGGGGGTTTTTCTACGAGCAGTACTTC
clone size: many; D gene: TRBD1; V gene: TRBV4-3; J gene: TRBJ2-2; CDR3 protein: CASSQFPGQGTGELFF; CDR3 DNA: TGCGCCAGCAGCCAATTCCCGGGACAGGGTACCGGGGAGCTGTTTTTT
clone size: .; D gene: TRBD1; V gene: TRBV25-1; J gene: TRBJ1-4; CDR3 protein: CASSLTSNRGLNEKLFF; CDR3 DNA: TGTGCCAGCAGCTTGACGTCTAACAGGGGTTTGAATGAAAAACTGTTTTTT
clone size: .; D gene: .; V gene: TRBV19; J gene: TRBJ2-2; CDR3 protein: CASSTTTTGELFF; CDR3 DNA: TGTGCCAGTAGTACAACGACCACCGGGGAGCTGTTTTTT
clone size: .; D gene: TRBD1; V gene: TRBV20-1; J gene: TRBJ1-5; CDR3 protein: CSASGQGDQPQHF; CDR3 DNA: TGCAGTGCTTCGGGACAGGGAGATCAGCCCCAGCATTTT
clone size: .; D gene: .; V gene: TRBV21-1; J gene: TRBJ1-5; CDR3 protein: CASSKVSQNQPQHF; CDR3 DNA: TGTGCCAGCAGCAAAGTATCCCAAAATCAGCCCCAGCATTTT
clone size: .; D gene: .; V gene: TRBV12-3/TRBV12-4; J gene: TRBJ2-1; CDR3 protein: CASSFIGNEQFF; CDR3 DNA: TGTGCCAGCAGTTTCATCGGGAATGAGCAGTTCTTC
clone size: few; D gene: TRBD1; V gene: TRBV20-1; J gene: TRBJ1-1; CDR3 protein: CSAKRTGVTEAFF; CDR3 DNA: TGCAGTGCAAAGAGGACAGGCGTTACTGAAGCTTTCTTT
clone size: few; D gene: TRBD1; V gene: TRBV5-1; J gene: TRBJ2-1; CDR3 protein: CASGLRTGSYNEQFF; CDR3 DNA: TGCGCCAGCGGACTTCGGACAGGGTCCTACAATGAGCAGTTCTTC
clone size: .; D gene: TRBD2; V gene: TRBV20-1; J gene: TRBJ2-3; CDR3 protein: CSAREASGNTDTQYF; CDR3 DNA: TGCAGTGCTAGAGAGGCTAGCGGTAACACAGATACGCAGTATTTT
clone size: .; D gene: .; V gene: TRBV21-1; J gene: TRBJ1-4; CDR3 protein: CASSYPRRGLATNEKLFF; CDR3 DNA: TGTGCCAGCAGCTATCCGAGGCGGGGTTTGGCAACTAATGAAAAACTGTTTTTT
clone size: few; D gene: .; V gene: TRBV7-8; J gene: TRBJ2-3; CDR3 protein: CASSLRSNTDTQYF; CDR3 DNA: TGTGCCAGCAGCTTAAGGTCTAACACAGATACGCAGTATTTT
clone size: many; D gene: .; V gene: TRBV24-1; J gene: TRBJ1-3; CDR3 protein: CATSPSGGGSGNTIYF; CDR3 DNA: TGTGCCACCAGCCCCTCCGGGGGCGGCTCTGGAAACACCATATATTTT
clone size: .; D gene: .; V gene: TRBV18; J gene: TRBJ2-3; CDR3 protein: CASSPNRDTQYF; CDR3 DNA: TGTGCCAGCTCCCCGAACCGGGATACGCAGTATTTT
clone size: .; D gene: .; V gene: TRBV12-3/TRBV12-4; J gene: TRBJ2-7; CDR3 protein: CASSFRGAASEQYF; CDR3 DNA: TGTGCCAGCAGTTTTCGGGGGGCTGCGAGCGAGCAGTACTTC
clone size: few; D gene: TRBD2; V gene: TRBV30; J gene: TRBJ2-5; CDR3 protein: CAWSDGLAETQYF; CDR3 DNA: TGTGCCTGGAGTGATGGACTAGCGGAGACCCAGTACTTC
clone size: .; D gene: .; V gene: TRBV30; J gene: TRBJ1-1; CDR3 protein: CAWSPRRGRSVRTEAFF; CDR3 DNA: TGTGCCTGGAGTCCCAGGCGGGGCCGGAGTGTTAGGACTGAAGCTTTCTTT
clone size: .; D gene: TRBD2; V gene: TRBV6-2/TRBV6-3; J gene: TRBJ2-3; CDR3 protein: CASSYQRTSGRNTDTQYF; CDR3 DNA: TGTGCCAGCAGTTACCAGCGGACTAGCGGGAGGAACACAGATACGCAGTATTTT
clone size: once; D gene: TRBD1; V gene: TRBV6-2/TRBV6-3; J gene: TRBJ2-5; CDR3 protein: CASSYTGTGRLRETQYF; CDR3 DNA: TGTGCCAGCAGTTACACGGGGACAGGGAGGTTGAGAGAGACCCAGTACTTC
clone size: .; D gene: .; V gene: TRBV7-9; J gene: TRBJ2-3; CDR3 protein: CASSLERGVVADTQYF; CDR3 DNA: TGTGCCAGCAGCTTAGAAAGGGGGGTCGTCGCAGATACGCAGTATTTT
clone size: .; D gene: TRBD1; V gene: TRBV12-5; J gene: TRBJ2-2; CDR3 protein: CASGGQGRSGELFF; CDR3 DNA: TGTGCTAGTGGCGGACAGGGGAGGTCCGGGGAGCTGTTTTTT
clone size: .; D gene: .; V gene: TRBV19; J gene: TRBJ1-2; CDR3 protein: CASTHGGNYGYTF; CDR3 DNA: TGTGCCAGTACCCACGGGGGCAACTATGGCTACACCTTC
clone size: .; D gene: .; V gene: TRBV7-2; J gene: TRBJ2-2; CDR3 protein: CASRKTVNTGELFF; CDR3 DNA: TGTGCCAGCAGGAAAACAGTGAACACCGGGGAGCTGTTTTTT
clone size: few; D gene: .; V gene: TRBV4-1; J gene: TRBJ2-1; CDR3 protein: CASSLSGTIGGNEQFF; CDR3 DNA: TGCGCCAGCAGCCTATCCGGGACCATAGGGGGCAATGAGCAGTTCTTC
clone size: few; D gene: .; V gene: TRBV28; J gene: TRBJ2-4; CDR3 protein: CASSLQGGKNIQYF; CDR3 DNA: TGTGCCAGCAGTTTGCAGGGTGGCAAAAACATTCAGTACTTC
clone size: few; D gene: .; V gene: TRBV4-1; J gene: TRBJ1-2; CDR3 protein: CASSQAGVDYTF; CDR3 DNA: TGCGCCAGCAGCCAAGCAGGAGTGGACTACACCTTC
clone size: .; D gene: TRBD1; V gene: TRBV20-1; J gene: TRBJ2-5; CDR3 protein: CSARRGRGTQYF; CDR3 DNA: TGCAGTGCTAGGAGGGGGCGAGGGACCCAGTACTTC
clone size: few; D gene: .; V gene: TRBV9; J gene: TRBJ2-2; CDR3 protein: CASSVAVSPGRKTGELFF; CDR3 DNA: TGTGCCAGCAGCGTAGCTGTGAGTCCGGGGCGTAAGACGGGGGAGCTGTTTTTT
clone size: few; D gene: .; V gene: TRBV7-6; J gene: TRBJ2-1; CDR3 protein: CASSFQSYNEQFF; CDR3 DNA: TGTGCCAGCAGCTTCCAATCCTACAATGAGCAGTTCTTC
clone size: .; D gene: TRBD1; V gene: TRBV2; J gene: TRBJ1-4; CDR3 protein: CASRKRQGTNEKLFF; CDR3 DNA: TGTGCCAGCAGAAAACGACAGGGAACTAATGAAAAACTGTTTTTT
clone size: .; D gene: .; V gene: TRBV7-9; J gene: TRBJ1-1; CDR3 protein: CASSQAGGDRVNTEAFF; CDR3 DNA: TGTGCCAGCAGCCAGGCGGGAGGGGACCGGGTGAACACTGAAGCTTTCTTT
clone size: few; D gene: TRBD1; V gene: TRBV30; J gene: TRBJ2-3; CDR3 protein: CAWSGQGSRADTQYF; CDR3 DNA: TGTGCCTGGAGTGGACAGGGGTCTCGGGCAGATACGCAGTATTTT
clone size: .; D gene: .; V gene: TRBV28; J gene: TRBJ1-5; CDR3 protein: CASSPRPSHSNQPQHF; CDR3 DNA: TGTGCCAGCAGTCCTCGACCCTCTCATAGCAATCAGCCCCAGCATTTT
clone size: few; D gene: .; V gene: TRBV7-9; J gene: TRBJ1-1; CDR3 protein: CASTLSQGALGNTEAFF; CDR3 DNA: TGTGCCAGCACCCTCTCCCAGGGAGCCCTGGGGAACACTGAAGCTTTCTTT
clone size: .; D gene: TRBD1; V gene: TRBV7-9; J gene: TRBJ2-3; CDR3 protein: CASSLRKQGEDTQYF; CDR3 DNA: TGTGCCAGCAGCTTGAGGAAGCAGGGGGAAGATACGCAGTATTTT
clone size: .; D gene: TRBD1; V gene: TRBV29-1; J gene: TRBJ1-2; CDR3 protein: CSARDRAVYGYTF; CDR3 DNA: TGCAGCGCTCGGGACAGGGCAGTCTATGGCTACACCTTC
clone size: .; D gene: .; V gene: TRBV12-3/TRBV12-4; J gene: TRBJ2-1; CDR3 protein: CASSPNHNEQFF; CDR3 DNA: TGTGCCAGCAGTCCCAACCACAATGAGCAGTTCTTC
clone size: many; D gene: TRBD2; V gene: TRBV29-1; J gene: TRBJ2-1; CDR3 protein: CSVLRTSGYNEQFF; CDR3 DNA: TGCAGCGTTCTCCGGACTAGCGGGTACAATGAGCAGTTCTTC
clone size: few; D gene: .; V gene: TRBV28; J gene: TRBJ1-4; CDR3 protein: CASSLIGEGARKLFF; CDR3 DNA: TGTGCCAGCAGTTTAATTGGTGAAGGGGCTAGAAAACTGTTTTTT
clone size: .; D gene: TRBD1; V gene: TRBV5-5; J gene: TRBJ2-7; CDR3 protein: CASSLDPGQGVLWAF; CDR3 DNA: TGTGCCAGCAGCTTGGACCCGGGACAGGGGGTCCTGTGGGCCTTC
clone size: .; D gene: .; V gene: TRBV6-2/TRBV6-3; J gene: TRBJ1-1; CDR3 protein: CASSYSNLNTEAFF; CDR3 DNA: TGTGCCAGCAGTTACTCGAACTTGAACACTGAAGCTTTCTTT
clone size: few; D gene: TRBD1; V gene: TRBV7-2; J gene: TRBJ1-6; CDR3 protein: CASSQRTGSLAGYSPLHF; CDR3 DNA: TGTGCCAGCAGCCAACGGACAGGGAGCCTTGCGGGCTATTCACCCCTCCACTTT
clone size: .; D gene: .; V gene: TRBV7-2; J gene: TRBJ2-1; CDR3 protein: CASSLRRRDEQFF; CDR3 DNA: TGTGCCAGCAGCTTACGCCGAAGGGATGAGCAGTTCTTC
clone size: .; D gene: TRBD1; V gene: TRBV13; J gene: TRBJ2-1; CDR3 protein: CASTPPGQAYTEQFF; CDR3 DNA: TGTGCCAGCACCCCGCCGGGACAGGCCTACACTGAGCAGTTCTTC
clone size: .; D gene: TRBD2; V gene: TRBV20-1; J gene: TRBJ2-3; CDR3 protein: CSARVASGRARDTKYF; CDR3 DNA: TGCAGTGCTAGAGTAGCAAGCGGGAGGGCCCGGGATACGAAGTATTTT
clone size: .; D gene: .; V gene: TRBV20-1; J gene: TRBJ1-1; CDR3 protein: CSARDLGREAFF; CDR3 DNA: TGCAGTGCTAGAGATCTAGGCCGGGAAGCTTTCTTT
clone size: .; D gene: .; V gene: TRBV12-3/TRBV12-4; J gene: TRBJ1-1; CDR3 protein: CASSSLTGSSNTEAFF; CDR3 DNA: TGTGCCAGCAGTTCCCTGACAGGTTCAAGCAACACTGAAGCTTTCTTT
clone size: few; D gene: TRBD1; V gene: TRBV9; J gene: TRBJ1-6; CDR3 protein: CASSVGQGFTSSPLHF; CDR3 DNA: TGTGCCAGCAGCGTGGGACAGGGGTTCACTAGTTCACCCCTCCACTTT
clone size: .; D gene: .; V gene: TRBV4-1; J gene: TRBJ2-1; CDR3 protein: CASSQGPSDPDNEQFF; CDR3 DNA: TGCGCCAGCAGCCAAGGTCCCTCAGATCCTGACAATGAGCAGTTCTTC
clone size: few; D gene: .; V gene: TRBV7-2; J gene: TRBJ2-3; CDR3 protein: CASSLVSATDTQYF; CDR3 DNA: TGTGCCAGCAGCTTAGTTTCAGCCACAGATACGCAGTATTTT
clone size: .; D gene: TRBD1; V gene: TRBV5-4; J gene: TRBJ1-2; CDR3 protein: CACRRQGQLDGYTF; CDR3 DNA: TGTGCCTGCCGCCGACAGGGGCAACTAGATGGCTACACCTTC
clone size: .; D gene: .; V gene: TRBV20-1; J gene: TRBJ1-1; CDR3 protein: CSASRGSNTEAFF; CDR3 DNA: TGCAGTGCTAGCCGAGGTTCAAACACTGAAGCTTTCTTT
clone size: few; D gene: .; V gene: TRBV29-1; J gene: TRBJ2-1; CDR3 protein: CSVDGRKGDEQFF; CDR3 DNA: TGCAGCGTTGACGGACGTAAGGGCGATGAGCAGTTCTTC
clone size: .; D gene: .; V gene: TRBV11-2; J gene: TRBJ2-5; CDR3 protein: CASSYGADQYF; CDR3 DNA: TGTGCCAGCAGCTATGGAGCCGATCAGTACTTC
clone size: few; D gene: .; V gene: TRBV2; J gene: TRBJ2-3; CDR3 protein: CASSPDRDTQYF; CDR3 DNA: TGTGCCAGCAGTCCCGACAGAGATACGCAGTATTTT
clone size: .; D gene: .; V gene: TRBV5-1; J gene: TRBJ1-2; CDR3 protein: CASSPPGASYGYTF; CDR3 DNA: TGCGCCAGCAGCCCGCCCGGGGCCTCCTATGGCTACACCTTC
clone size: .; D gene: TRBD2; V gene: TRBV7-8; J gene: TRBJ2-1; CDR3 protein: CASSSRTSGGHSQFF; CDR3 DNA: TGTGCCAGCAGCTCAAGGACTAGCGGGGGCCACTCGCAGTTCTTC
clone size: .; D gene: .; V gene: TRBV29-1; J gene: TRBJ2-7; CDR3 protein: CSAGDKLYEQYF; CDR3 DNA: TGCAGCGCTGGGGACAAATTATACGAGCAGTACTTC
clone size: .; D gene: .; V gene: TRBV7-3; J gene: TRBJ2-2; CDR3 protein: CASSLSGRQGANTGELFF; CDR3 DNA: TGTGCCAGCAGCTTAAGTGGTCGGCAGGGCGCGAACACCGGGGAGCTGTTTTTT